This TCR beta chain was sequenced for a study of blood T cell repertoires in COVID-19. Looking at the study overall: Samples representing acute and convalescent COVID-19 were sourced from the United States, Italy and Spain. The cDNA or gDNA used as material had been derived from T cells, B-cell-depleted T cells, or PBMCs.

As processed by the authors: Scientists estimated how many nucleated cells there were by amplifying reference gene primers. Repertoires were generated with immunoSEQ multiplex PCR, while TCRdb's copy carries only in-frame clones and drops some. The V and J calls and clone size come from that table; D and trimming were worked out from the DNA. The sample carries 170,000 or so clones, around 87% recorded once. The source material was peripheral blood. This receptor was taken from a woman between 18 and 29 years old who had recovered from COVID-19.

CDR3 region: CAWSATTGGNTEAFF. The CDR3 bases are TGTGCCTGGAGTGCGACGACAGGGGGCAACACTGAAGCTTTCTTT. This chain uses TRBV30 with TRBJ1-1; 10 bases fit TRBD1. The CDR3 length is 15 residues. Losses at the gene ends were 1 base for V and 2 bases for J; bases not matched to a gene: 4. Germline assignment: CDR1 GTSNPN and CDR2 SVGIG (reference sequence).